Listed below are T cell receptor beta chains from one sample, sequenced in a study of human T cells and chemical hapten exposure. TCRdb re-derived calls from the RACE reads in MiXCR, one entry per CDR3 protein. The table includes around 130,000 distinct CDR3 sequences, approximately 11% detected once. The sample here was whole blood, taken in connection with sensitization to the hapten diphenylcyclopropenone (DPC). The receptors derive from a woman between 50 and 59 years old with alopecia areata. Some clones in this sample may be carry-over from other donors' samples. CDR3s include the opening cysteine and the closing phenylalanine or tryptophan. A D gene is named only where the DNA matches it firmly. Rows give clone size only sometimes, using once, few, many, or a class for an expanded clone.

j_gene: TRBJ2-3; d_gene: TRBD2; v_gene: TRBV7-2; abundance: -; CDR3aa: CASSPSSGFTDTQYF; CDR3nt: TGTGCCAGCAGCCCTTCTAGCGGGTTCACAGATACGCAGTATTTT
j_gene: TRBJ1-5; d_gene: -; v_gene: TRBV6-1; abundance: -; CDR3aa: CASSALTVQPQHF; CDR3nt: TGTGCCAGCAGTGCCCTAACAGTTCAGCCCCAGCATTTT
j_gene: TRBJ1-1; d_gene: -; v_gene: TRBV18; abundance: few; CDR3aa: CASSTRGDTEAFF; CDR3nt: TGTGCCAGCTCAACAAGGGGGGACACTGAAGCTTTCTTT
j_gene: TRBJ2-7; d_gene: TRBD2; v_gene: TRBV12-3/TRBV12-4; abundance: many; CDR3aa: CASSWGGTYEQYF; CDR3nt: TGTGCCAGCAGTTGGGGGGGTACCTACGAGCAGTACTTC
j_gene: TRBJ1-6; d_gene: -; v_gene: TRBV7-9; abundance: -; CDR3aa: CASSLVGPDSPLHF; CDR3nt: TGTGCCAGCAGCTTAGTGGGGCCCGATTCACCCCTCCACTTT
j_gene: TRBJ1-3; d_gene: -; v_gene: TRBV12-3/TRBV12-4; abundance: few; CDR3aa: CASSLVLQGTGNTIYF; CDR3nt: TGTGCCAGCAGTTTAGTCTTACAGGGCACTGGAAACACCATATATTTT
j_gene: TRBJ2-1; d_gene: -; v_gene: TRBV9; abundance: many; CDR3aa: CASSKSGTYNEQFF; CDR3nt: TGTGCCAGCAGCAAGTCCGGGACCTACAATGAGCAGTTCTTC
j_gene: TRBJ2-3; d_gene: -; v_gene: TRBV29-1; abundance: many; CDR3aa: CSIQGASTDTQYF; CDR3nt: TGCAGCATACAGGGAGCTAGCACAGATACGCAGTATTTT
j_gene: TRBJ2-7; d_gene: TRBD1; v_gene: TRBV7-9; abundance: many; CDR3aa: CASSLGRDRSYEQYF; CDR3nt: TGTGCCAGCAGCTTAGGTCGGGACAGAAGCTACGAGCAGTACTTC
j_gene: TRBJ2-7; d_gene: -; v_gene: TRBV30; abundance: many; CDR3aa: CAWRKRSYEQYF; CDR3nt: TGTGCCTGGAGAAAACGCTCCTACGAGCAGTACTTC
j_gene: TRBJ1-3; d_gene: -; v_gene: TRBV6-2/TRBV6-3; abundance: -; CDR3aa: CASSYGSERRRRITGNTIYF; CDR3nt: TGTGCCAGCAGTTACGGGTCCGAGAGACGTCGGCGAATTACTGGAAACACCATATATTTT
j_gene: TRBJ2-4; d_gene: -; v_gene: TRBV29-1; abundance: -; CDR3aa: CSVEAVLAKNIQYF; CDR3nt: TGCAGCGTTGAAGCTGTACTAGCCAAAAACATTCAGTACTTC
j_gene: TRBJ1-2; d_gene: -; v_gene: TRBV29-1; abundance: -; CDR3aa: CSVEGGDTYGYTF; CDR3nt: TGCAGCGTTGAAGGGGGGGACACCTATGGCTACACCTTC
j_gene: TRBJ1-5; d_gene: -; v_gene: TRBV2; abundance: many; CDR3aa: CASRLGPSNQPQHF; CDR3nt: TGTGCCAGCAGGTTGGGCCCCTCCAATCAGCCCCAGCATTTT
j_gene: TRBJ2-1; d_gene: -; v_gene: TRBV9; abundance: many; CDR3aa: CASSVRGAWSSYNEQFF; CDR3nt: TGTGCCAGCAGCGTTCGGGGGGCCTGGAGCTCCTACAATGAGCAGTTCTTC
j_gene: TRBJ1-2; d_gene: TRBD1; v_gene: TRBV12-3/TRBV12-4; abundance: few; CDR3aa: CASSLGGQHYYGYTF; CDR3nt: TGTGCCAGCTCCCTAGGGGGACAGCACTACTATGGCTACACCTTC
j_gene: TRBJ1-1; d_gene: -; v_gene: TRBV15; abundance: few; CDR3aa: CATSSGRNTEAFF; CDR3nt: TGTGCCACCAGCAGCGGACGGAACACTGAAGCTTTCTTT
j_gene: TRBJ2-7; d_gene: -; v_gene: TRBV28; abundance: few; CDR3aa: CASSLEVGRGSSYEQYF; CDR3nt: TGTGCCAGCAGTTTAGAAGTAGGGCGAGGGAGCTCCTACGAGCAGTACTTC
j_gene: TRBJ1-5; d_gene: -; v_gene: TRBV12-3/TRBV12-4; abundance: many; CDR3aa: CASSLEGGGNQPQHF; CDR3nt: TGTGCCAGCAGTTTAGAGGGGGGAGGCAATCAGCCCCAGCATTTT
j_gene: TRBJ2-5; d_gene: TRBD2; v_gene: TRBV5-8; abundance: many; CDR3aa: CASSLAGGPRIETQYF; CDR3nt: TGTGCCAGCAGCTTAGCGGGGGGGCCGAGGATAGAGACCCAGTACTTC
j_gene: TRBJ2-3; d_gene: -; v_gene: TRBV7-2; abundance: -; CDR3aa: CASRGAGTDTQYF; CDR3nt: TGTGCCAGCCGGGGGGCGGGCACAGATACGCAGTATTTT
j_gene: TRBJ2-3; d_gene: -; v_gene: TRBV28; abundance: few; CDR3aa: CASTADGSGTAADTQYF; CDR3nt: TGTGCCAGCACTGCGGACGGTTCCGGGACCGCGGCCGATACGCAGTATTTT